This T cell receptor (beta chain) was sequenced during a study of chemoradiotherapy in HPV16-positive cancers. Turning to the study itself: A couple of HPV16-positive patients' cells yielded candidate HPV-specific clones and common motifs. Overall study results and limits: Non-HPV-specific T cells did not expand in tumors during treatment, whereas candidate HPV-specific clones and E7-related motifs did.

Repertoires were sampled repeatedly during chemoradiotherapy. Germline loops: CDR1 WSHSY, CDR2 SAAADI. The CDR3 has 15 amino acids. V lost 5 bases, J lost 4 bases, and 8 bases stayed unmatched. Profiling relied on immunoSEQ multiplex PCR, and the TCRdb table lists in-frame clones only, not all of them. The sample contains about 68,000 clones, 88% of which appear only once. Comments on this clone: Its target is not known.

The V gene is TRBV10-2, the J gene TRBJ2-7; 10 bases fit TRBD2. Sequencing used blood, obtained from a patient who underwent chemoradiotherapy. This sequence was found in a human donor with HPV-associated anogenital cancer. The chain's CDR3 is CASSFLAGVSYEQYF. The CDR3 region has the DNA TGCGCCAGCAGTTTCCTAGCGGGAGTTTCTTACGAGCAGTACTTC.